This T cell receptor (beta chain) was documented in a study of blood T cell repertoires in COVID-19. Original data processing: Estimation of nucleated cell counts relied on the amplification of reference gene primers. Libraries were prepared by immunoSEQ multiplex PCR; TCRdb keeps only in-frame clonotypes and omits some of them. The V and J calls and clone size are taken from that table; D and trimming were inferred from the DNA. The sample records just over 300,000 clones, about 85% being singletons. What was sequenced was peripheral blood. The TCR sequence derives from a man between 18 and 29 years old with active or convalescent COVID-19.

CDR3 sequence: CASSQQGAVTEAFF. CDR3 DNA sequence: TGTGCCAGCAGCCAACAGGGGGCGGTTACTGAAGCTTTCTTT. V usage is TRBV7-2 and J usage is TRBJ1-1, with TRBD1 identical over 9 bases. CDR1 SGHTA and CDR2 FQGNSA come from the germline V gene. CDR3 size: 14 residues. The V and J ends lost 5 bases and 5 bases, in that order; junction bases with no gene match: 6.